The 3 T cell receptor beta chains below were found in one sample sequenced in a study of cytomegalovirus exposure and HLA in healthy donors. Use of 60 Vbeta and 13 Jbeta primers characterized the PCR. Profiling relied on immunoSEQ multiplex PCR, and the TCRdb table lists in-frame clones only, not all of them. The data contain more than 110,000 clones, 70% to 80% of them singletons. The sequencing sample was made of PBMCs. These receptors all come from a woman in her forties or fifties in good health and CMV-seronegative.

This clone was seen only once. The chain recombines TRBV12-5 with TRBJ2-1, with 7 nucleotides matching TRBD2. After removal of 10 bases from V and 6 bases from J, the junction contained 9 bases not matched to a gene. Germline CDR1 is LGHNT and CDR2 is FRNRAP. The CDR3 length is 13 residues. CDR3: CATSRGECNEQFF. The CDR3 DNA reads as TGTGCTACCTCCCGGGGGGAATGCAATGAGCAGTTCTTC.

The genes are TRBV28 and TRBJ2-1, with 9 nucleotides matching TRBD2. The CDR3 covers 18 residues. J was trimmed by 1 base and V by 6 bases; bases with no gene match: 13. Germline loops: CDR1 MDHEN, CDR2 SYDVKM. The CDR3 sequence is CASSRGGDPVVSYNEQFF. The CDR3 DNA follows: TGTGCCAGCAGCCGCGGGGGGGATCCGGTAGTGTCCTACAATGAGCAGTTCTTC.

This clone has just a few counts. CDR3 protein: CASSFPSHEKLFF. The CDR3 DNA reads TGTGCCAGCAGTTTCCCTAGCCATGAAAAACTGTTTTTT. The rearrangement joins TRBV25-1 to TRBJ1-4; D is unresolved. Trimming stripped 5 bases from V and 6 bases from J, with 10 bases between. The CDR3 spans 13 residues. Germline V gives CDR1 MGHDK, CDR2 SYGVNS.